This is a list of T cell receptor beta chains from one sample in a study of cytotoxic CD8 clonotypes in ibrutinib-treated CLL. Profiling relied on immunoSEQ multiplex PCR, and the TCRdb table lists in-frame clones only, not all of them. The sample holds about 50,000 clones, roughly three fifths seen once. The sequenced sample was PBMCs, obtained after 24 months of ibrutinib treatment. Receptors originate from a human donor with chronic lymphocytic leukemia. The CDR3 runs from the conserved cysteine through the conserved F or W. The D gene is left open where the match is weak. For some rows the clone size is stated as once, few or many, or as a class when expanded; others skip it.

J gene	D gene	V gene	clone size	CDR3 DNA	CDR3 protein
TRBJ2-7	NA	TRBV7-8	NA	TGTGCCAGCAGCTTGGACACCTACGAGCAGTACTTC	CASSLDTYEQYF
TRBJ2-7	NA	TRBV5-1	many	TGCGCCAGCAGCTCAGACTTTGGGACTGCCCACTACGAGCAGTACTTC	CASSSDFGTAHYEQYF
TRBJ1-1	TRBD1	TRBV4-2	NA	TGTGCCAGCAGCCCGACAGGGGAACCTGAAGCTTTCTTT	CASSPTGEPEAFF
TRBJ1-5	NA	TRBV25-1	NA	TGTGCCAGCAGTGAACAGGGAGGGAGCAATCAGCCCCAGCATTTT	CASSEQGGSNQPQHF
TRBJ2-7	NA	TRBV6-5	few	TGTGCCGTGCACGCCAGAAAGGGGTTCACCTACGAGCAGTACTTC	CAVHARKGFTYEQYF
TRBJ1-5	TRBD1	TRBV11-2	NA	TGTGCCAGCAGCTTGAACAGGGGACTTCAGCCCCAGCATTTT	CASSLNRGLQPQHF
TRBJ1-6	NA	TRBV27	NA	TGTGCCAGCAGTTATCAGAGCAATTCACCCCTCCACTTT	CASSYQSNSPLHF
TRBJ2-2	NA	TRBV5-1	many	TGCGCCAGCAGCTTGATCTCGCACGGGGAGCTGTTTTTT	CASSLISHGELFF
TRBJ1-5	TRBD1	TRBV27	few	TGTGCCAGCAGTCCCTTAGGACAGGGGAATCAGCCCCAGCATTTT	CASSPLGQGNQPQHF
TRBJ2-1	TRBD1	TRBV5-1	few	TGCGCCAGCAGCTTGGTGGTTGGACAGGGGCAGAATGAGCAGTTCTTC	CASSLVVGQGQNEQFF
TRBJ2-5	TRBD2	TRBV29-1	NA	TGCAGCGTTGGGGGCGGGGGAAAGACCCAGTACTTC	CSVGGGGKTQYF
TRBJ1-6	NA	TRBV5-4	NA	TGTGCCAGCAGCTGGGGGCCGGGGAGCCTAAATTCACCCCTCCACTTT	CASSWGPGSLNSPLHF
TRBJ2-7	TRBD2	TRBV7-6	NA	TGTGCCAGCAGCTTAGGGAGCGGGGACGAGCAGTACTTC	CASSLGSGDEQYF
TRBJ1-1	NA	TRBV6-1	NA	TGTGCCAGCAGCCCCTTTCGGGGGTTAGAAGCTTTCTTT	CASSPFRGLEAFF
TRBJ2-1	NA	TRBV5-4	few	TGTGCCAGCAGCTCGAGGGATAGGTCCTACAATGAGCAGTTCTTC	CASSSRDRSYNEQFF
TRBJ2-7	NA	TRBV29-1	NA	TGCAGCGTGAATTCAGGGACCCACGAGCAGTACTTC	CSVNSGTHEQYF
TRBJ2-7	TRBD2	TRBV5-1	NA	TGCGCCAGCAGACCCCCCCGGGGGGTAAGCTCCTACGAGCAGTACTTC	CASRPPRGVSSYEQYF
TRBJ2-5	TRBD2	TRBV27	NA	TGTGCCAGCAGTTCCTCCCCCGGGCTAGCGGGGGGCCAAGAGACCCAGTACTTC	CASSSSPGLAGGQETQYF
TRBJ1-6	TRBD1	TRBV6-5	NA	TGTGCCAGCAGCCAGGGACAGGGGGCTTATTCACCCCTCCACTTT	CASSQGQGAYSPLHF